This T cell receptor (beta chain) was obtained from a study of cytomegalovirus exposure and HLA in healthy donors. The primer mix had 60 Vbeta and 13 Jbeta primers. Sequencing used immunoSEQ multiplex PCR; TCRdb keeps in-frame clones, though not all of them. Here the sample spans about 150,000 clones, around 75% being singletons. This CDR3 is built from 16 residues. CDR1 is MGHRA, CDR2 YSYEKL, per germline. The V and J ends lost 0 bases and 5 bases respectively, with 14 bases between them. A word on this clone: Its specificity is unknown.

Study conclusions and caveats: One variant, a missense change in DCLRE1C, was linked in a later analysis to TCR beta V- and J-gene trimming. In a later analysis, HLA-associated TCR beta chains were more clonally expanded than equally common others. Several of the most significant clusters appeared, in a later analysis, to be linked to common viral pathogens. A later analysis found that most CMV-associated TCR beta chains appeared HLA-restricted.

The TCR sequence derives from a young man in good health and CMV-seropositive. The V and J genes are TRBV4-1 and TRBJ1-5; D ambiguous. Sequencing was performed on PBMCs. In DNA, the CDR3 is TGCGCCAGCAGCCAAGAAATCACGGGGAGGCATCAGCCCCAGCATTTT. Its translation: CASSQEITGRHQPQHF.